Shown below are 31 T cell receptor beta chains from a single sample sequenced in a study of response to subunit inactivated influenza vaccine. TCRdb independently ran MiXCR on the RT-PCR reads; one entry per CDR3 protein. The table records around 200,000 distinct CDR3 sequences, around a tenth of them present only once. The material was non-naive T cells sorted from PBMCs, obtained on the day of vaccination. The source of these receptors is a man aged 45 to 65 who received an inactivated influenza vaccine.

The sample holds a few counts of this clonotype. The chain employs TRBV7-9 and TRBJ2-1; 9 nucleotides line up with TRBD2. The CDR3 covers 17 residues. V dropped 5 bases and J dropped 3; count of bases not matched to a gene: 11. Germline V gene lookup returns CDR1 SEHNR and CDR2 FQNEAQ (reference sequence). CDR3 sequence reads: CASSPPPRLAVYNEQFF. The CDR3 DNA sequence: TGTGCCAGCAGCCCCCCCCCGCGACTAGCGGTCTACAATGAGCAGTTCTTC. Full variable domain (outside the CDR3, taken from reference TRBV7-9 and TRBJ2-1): DTGVSQNPRHKITKRGQNVTFRCDPISEHNRLYWYRQTLGQGPEFLTYFQNEAQLEKSRLLSDRFSAERPKGSFSTLEIQRTEQGDSAMYLCASSPPPRLAVYNEQFFGPGTRLTVL.

For the CDR3, the DNA is TGTGCCAGCAGCTTAGCATCCTCGGGGGGTAGCAATCAGCCCCAGCATTTT. This sequence encodes CASSLASSGGSNQPQHF. The chain joins TRBV7-8 to TRBJ1-5; TRBD1 might be the D (5 bases). V lost 0 bases and J 0 bases, leaving 12 bases between the germline ends. The germline V gene encodes CDR1 SGHVS and CDR2 FQNEAQ. The CDR3 is 17 amino acids.

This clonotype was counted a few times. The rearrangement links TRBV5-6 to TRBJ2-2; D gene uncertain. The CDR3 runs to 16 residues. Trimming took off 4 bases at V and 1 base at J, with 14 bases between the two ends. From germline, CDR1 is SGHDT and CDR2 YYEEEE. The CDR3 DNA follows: TGTGCCAGCAGCATCGATGGTTACTGGAACACCGGGGAGCTGTTTTTT. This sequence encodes CASSIDGYWNTGELFF. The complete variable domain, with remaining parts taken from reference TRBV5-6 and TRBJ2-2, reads DAGVTQSPTHLIKTRGQQVTLRCSPKSGHDTVSWYQQALGQGPQFIFQYYEEEERQRGNFPDRFSGHQFPNYSSELNVNALLLGDSALYLCASSIDGYWNTGELFFGEGSRLTVL.

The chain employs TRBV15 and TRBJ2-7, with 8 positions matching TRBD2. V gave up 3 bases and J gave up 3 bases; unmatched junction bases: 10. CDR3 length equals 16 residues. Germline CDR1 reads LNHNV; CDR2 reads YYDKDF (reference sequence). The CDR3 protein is CATSRGGGTSGYEQYF. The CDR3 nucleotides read TGTGCCACCAGCAGGGGTGGAGGTACTAGCGGCTACGAGCAGTACTTC. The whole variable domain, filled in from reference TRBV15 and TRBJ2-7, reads DAMVIQNPRYQVTQFGKPVTLSCSQTLNHNVMYWYQQKSSQAPKLLFHYYDKDFNNEADTPDNFQSRRPNTSFCFLDIRSPGLGDTAMYLCATSRGGGTSGYEQYFGPGTRLTVT.

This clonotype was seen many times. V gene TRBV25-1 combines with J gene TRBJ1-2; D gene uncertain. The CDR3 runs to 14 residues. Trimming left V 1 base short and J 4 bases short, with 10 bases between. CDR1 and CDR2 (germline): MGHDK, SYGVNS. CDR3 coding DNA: TGTGCCAGCAGTGAATTGGGCGGAACCTATGGCTACACCTTC. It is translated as CASSELGGTYGYTF.

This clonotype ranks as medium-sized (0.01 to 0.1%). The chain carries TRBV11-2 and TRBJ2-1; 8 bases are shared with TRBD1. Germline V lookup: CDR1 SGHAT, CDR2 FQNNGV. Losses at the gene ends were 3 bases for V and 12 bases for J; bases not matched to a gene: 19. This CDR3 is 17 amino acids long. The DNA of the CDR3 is TGTGCCAGCAGCTTTATTTCCCGACAGGGGCCTTTGCAAGGGCAGTTCTTC. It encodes CASSFISRQGPLQGQFF.

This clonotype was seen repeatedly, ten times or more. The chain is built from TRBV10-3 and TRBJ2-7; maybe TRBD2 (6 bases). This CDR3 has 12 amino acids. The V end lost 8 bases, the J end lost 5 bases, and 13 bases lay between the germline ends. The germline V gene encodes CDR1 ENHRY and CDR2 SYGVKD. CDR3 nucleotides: TGTGCCATCTCCGGCGGAGGGAACGAGCAGTACTTC. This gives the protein CAISGGGNEQYF.

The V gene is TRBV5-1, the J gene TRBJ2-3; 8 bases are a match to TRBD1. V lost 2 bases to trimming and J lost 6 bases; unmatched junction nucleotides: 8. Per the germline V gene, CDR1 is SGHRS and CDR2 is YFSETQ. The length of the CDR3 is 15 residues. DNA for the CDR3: TGCGCCAGCAGCTTAGACAGGGGCTTTGCGGATACGCAGTATTTT. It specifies CASSLDRGFADTQYF.

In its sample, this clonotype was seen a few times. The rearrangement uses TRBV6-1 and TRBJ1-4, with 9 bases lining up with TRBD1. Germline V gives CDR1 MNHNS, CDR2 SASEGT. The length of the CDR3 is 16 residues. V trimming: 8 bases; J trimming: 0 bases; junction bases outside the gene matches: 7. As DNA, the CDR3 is TGTGCCAGCTTCGGGGACAGGGCACCAACTAATGAAAAACTGTTTTTT. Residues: CASFGDRAPTNEKLFF.

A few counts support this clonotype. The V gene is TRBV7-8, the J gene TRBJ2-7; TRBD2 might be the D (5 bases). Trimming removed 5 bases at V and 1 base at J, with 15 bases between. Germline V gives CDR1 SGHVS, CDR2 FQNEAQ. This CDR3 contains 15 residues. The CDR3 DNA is TGTGCCAGCAGCCCTGAGGGTTTCAAGTCCTACGAGCAGTACTTC. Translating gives CASSPEGFKSYEQYF.

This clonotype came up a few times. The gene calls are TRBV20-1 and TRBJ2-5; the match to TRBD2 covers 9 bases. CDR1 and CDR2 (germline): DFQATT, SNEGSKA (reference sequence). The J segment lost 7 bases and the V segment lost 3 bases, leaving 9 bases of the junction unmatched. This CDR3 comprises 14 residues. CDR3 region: CSASESGGQVTQYF. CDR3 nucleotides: TGCAGTGCTAGTGAAAGCGGGGGGCAGGTGACCCAGTACTTC.

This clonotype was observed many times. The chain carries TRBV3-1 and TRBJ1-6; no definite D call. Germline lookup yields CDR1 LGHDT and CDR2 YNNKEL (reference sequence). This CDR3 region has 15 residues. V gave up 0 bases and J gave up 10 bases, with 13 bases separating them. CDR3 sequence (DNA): TGTGCCAGCAGCCAAGATGGCGCAGTTTTATCACCCCTCCACTTT. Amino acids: CASSQDGAVLSPLHF.

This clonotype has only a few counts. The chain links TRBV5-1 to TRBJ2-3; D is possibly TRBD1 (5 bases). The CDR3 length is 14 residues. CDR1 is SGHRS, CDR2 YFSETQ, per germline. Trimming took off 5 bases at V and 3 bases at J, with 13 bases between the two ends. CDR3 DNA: TGCGCCAGCAGACTGGGGCAAAATACAGATACGCAGTATTTT. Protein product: CASRLGQNTDTQYF. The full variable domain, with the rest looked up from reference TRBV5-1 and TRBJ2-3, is KAGVTQTPRYLIKTRGQQVTLSCSPISGHRSVSWYQQTPGQGLQFLFEYFSETQRNKGNFPGRFSGRQFSNSRSEMNVSTLELGDSALYLCASRLGQNTDTQYFGPGTRLTVL.

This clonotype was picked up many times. For the CDR3, the DNA is TGTGCCAGCAGCCGCCCGCCGAGTAAAGATACGCAGTATTTT. Its translation: CASSRPPSKDTQYF. The chain joins TRBV7-2 to TRBJ2-3, with D unclear. In germline, CDR1 is SGHTA, CDR2 FQGNSA. The germline V and J ends were trimmed by 5 bases and 5 bases, with 14 bases remaining between them. CDR3 length: 14 residues.

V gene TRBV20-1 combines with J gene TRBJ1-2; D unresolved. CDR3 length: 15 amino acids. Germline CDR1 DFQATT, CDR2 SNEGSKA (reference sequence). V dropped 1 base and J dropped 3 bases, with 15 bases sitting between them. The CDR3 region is CSARGGRDFDYGYTF. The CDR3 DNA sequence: TGCAGTGCTAGAGGGGGAAGGGATTTTGACTATGGCTACACCTTC.

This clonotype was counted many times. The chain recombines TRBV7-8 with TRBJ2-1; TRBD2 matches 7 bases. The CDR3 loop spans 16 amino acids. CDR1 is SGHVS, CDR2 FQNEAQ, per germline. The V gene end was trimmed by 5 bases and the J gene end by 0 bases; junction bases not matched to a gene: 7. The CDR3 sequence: CASSAREALSYNEQFF. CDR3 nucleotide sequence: TGTGCCAGCAGCGCACGGGAGGCGCTCTCCTACAATGAGCAGTTCTTC.

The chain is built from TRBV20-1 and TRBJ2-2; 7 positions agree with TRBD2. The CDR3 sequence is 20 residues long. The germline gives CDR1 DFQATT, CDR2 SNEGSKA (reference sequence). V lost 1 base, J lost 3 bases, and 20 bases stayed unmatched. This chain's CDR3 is CSARGLDLRLGGRYTGELFF. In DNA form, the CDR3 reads TGCAGTGCTAGAGGGCTGGACCTACGACTAGGCGGGAGATACACCGGGGAGCTGTTTTTT.

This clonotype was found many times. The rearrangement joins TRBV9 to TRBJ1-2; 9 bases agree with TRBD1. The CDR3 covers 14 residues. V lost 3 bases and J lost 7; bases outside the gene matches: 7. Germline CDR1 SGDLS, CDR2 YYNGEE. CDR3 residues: CASSANRGLAGYTF. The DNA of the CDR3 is TGTGCCAGCAGCGCAAACAGGGGGCTCGCTGGCTACACCTTC.

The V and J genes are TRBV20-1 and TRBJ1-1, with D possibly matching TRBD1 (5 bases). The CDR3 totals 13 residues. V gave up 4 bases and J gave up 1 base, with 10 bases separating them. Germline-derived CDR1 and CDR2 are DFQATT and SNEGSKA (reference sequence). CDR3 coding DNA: TGCAGTGCTAAGGACATTTGGAACACTGAAGCTTTCTTT. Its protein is CSAKDIWNTEAFF.

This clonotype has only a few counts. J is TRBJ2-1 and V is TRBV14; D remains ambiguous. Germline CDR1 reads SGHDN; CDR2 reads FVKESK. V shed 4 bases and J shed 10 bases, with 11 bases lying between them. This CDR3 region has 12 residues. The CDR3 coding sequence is TGTGCCAGCAGCCGTAGTGGGCGAGAGCAGTTCTTC. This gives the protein CASSRSGREQFF.

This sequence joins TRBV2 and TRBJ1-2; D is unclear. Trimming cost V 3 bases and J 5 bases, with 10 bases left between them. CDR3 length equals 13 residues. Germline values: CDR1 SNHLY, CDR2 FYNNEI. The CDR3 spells CASSESPLYGYTF. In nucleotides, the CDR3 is TGTGCCAGCAGTGAGAGCCCGCTTTATGGCTACACCTTC.

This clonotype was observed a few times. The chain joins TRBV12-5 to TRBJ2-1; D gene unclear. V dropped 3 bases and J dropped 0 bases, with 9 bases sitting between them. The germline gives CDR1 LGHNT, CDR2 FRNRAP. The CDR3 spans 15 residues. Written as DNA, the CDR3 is TGTGCTAGTGGTTTAGGTGTGAGCTCCTACAATGAGCAGTTCTTC. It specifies CASGLGVSSYNEQFF.

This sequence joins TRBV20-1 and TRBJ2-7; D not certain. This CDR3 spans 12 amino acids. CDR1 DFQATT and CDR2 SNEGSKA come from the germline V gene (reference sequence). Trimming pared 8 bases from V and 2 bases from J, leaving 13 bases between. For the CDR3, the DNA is TGCAGTATGAGTTTGGACCCCTACGAGCAGTACTTC. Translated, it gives CSMSLDPYEQYF.

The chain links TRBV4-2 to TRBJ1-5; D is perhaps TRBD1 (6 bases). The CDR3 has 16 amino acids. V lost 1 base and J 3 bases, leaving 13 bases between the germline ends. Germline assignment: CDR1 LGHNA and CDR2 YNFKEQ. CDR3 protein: CASSQVGQGLNQPQHF. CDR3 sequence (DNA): TGTGCCAGCAGCCAAGTTGGGCAGGGGCTCAATCAGCCCCAGCATTTT.

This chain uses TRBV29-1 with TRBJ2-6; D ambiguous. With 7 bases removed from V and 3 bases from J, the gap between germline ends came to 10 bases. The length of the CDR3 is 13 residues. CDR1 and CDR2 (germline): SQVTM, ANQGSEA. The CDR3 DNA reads TGCAGCGCCGGGCTGGGTGGGGCCAACGTCCTGACTTTC. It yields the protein CSAGLGGANVLTF. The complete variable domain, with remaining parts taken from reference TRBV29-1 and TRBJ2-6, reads SAVISQKPSRDICQRGTSLTIQCQVDSQVTMMFWYRQQPGQSLTLIATANQGSEATYESGFVIDKFPISRPNLTFSTLTVSNMSPEDSSIYLCSAGLGGANVLTFGAGSRLTVL.

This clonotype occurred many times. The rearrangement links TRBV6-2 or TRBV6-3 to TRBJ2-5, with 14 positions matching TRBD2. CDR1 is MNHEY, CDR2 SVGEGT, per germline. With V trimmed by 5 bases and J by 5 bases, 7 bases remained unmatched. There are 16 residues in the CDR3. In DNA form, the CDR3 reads TGTGCCAGCAGTCCAGGACTAGCGGGAGGATGGGAGACCCAGTACTTC. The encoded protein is CASSPGLAGGWETQYF.

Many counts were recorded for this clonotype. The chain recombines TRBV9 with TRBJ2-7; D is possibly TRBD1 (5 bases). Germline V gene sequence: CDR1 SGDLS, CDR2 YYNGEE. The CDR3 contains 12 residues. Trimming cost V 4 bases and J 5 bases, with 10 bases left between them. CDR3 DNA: TGTGCCAGCAGCCTGCTAGGGGACGAGCAGTACTTC. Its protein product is CASSLLGDEQYF.

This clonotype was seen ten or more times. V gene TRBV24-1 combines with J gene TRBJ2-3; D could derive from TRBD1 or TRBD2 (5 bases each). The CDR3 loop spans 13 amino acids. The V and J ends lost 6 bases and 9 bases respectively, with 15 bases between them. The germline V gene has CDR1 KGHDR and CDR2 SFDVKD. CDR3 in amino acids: CATSFQTGGTQYF. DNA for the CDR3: TGTGCCACCAGTTTTCAAACAGGAGGAACGCAGTATTTT.

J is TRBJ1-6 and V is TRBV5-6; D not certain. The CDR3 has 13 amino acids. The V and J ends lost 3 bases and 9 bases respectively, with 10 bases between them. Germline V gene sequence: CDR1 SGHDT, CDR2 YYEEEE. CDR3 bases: TGTGCCAGCAGCTCCGCCCGGGGTTCACCCCTCCACTTT. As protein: CASSSARGSPLHF. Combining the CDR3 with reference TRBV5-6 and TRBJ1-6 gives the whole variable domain DAGVTQSPTHLIKTRGQQVTLRCSPKSGHDTVSWYQQALGQGPQFIFQYYEEEERQRGNFPDRFSGHQFPNYSSELNVNALLLGDSALYLCASSSARGSPLHFGNGTRLTVT.

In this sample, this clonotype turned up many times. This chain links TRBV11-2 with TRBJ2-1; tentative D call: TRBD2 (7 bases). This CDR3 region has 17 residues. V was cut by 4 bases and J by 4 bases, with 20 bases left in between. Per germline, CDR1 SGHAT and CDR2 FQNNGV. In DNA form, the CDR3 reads TGTGCCAGCAGCTCAGACCCGGGGGGCGGGAGTTACAATGAGCAGTTCTTC. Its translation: CASSSDPGGGSYNEQFF.

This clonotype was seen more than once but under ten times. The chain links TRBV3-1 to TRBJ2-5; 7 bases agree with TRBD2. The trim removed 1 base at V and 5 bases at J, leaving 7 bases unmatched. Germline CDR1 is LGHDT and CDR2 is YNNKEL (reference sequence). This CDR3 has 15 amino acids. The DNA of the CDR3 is TGTGCCAGCAGCCAAGCTGCCGTAGCGGGTGAGACCCAGTACTTC. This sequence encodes CASSQAAVAGETQYF.